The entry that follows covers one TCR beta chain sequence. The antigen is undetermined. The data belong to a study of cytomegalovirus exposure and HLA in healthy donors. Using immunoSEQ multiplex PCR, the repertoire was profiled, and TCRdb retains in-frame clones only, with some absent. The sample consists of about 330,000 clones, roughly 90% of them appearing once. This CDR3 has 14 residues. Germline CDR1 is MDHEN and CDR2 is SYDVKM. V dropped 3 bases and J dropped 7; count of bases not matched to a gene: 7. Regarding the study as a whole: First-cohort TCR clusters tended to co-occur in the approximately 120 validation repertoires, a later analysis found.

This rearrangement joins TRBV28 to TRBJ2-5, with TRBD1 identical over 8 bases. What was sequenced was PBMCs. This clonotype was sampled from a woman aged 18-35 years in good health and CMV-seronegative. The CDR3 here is CASSLSAGGLTQYF. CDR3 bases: TGTGCCAGCAGTTTGTCGGCAGGGGGCTTGACCCAGTACTTC.